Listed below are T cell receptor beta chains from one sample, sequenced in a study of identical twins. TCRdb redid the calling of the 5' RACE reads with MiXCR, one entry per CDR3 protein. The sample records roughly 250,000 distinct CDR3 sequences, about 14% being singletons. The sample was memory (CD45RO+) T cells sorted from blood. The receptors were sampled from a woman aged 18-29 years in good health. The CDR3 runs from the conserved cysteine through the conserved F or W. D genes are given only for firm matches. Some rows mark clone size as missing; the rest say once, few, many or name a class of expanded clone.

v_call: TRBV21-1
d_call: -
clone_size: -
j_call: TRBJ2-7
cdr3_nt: TGTGCGAGCCGGGGCAGGGCCTGGGAGCAGTACTTC
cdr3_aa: CASRGRAWEQYF

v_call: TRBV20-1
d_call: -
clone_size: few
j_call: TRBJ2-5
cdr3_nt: TGCAGTGCCAATCCCCATCCAGAGACCCAGTACTTC
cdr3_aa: CSANPHPETQYF

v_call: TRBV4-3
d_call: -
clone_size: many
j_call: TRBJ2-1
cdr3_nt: TGCGCCAGCAGCCAAGATCTGTGGGGTGGGGACAATGAGCAGTTCTTC
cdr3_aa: CASSQDLWGGDNEQFF

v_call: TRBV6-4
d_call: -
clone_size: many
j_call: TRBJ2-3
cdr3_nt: TGTGCCAGCAGCGTTGAACCGACGGACACAGATACGCAGTATTTT
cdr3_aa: CASSVEPTDTDTQYF

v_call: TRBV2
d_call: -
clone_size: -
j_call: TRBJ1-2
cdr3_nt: TGTGCCAGCAGTGAAAAGTCAGGCAGCGGCTACACCTTC
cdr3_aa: CASSEKSGSGYTF

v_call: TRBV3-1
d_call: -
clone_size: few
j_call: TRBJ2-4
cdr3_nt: TGTGCCAGCAGCCATGCCTTCAAAAACATTCAGTACTTC
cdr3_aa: CASSHAFKNIQYF

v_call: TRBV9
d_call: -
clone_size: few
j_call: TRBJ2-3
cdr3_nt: TGTGCCAGCAGCGTAGATGCGCCCTATAGGACAGATACGCAGTATTTT
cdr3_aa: CASSVDAPYRTDTQYF

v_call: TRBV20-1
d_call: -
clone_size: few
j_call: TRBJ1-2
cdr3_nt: TGCAGTGCTCGGACAGCCAGCGGCGGCTACACCTTC
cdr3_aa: CSARTASGGYTF

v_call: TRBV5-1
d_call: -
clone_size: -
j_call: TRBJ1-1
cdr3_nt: TGCGCCAGCAGCCCTCGGTTGTCGGGCACTGAAGCTTTCTTT
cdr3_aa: CASSPRLSGTEAFF

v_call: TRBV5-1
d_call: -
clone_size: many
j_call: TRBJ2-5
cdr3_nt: TGCGCCAGCAGCCCCGGGACATCCAAAGAGACCCAGTACTTC
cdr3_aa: CASSPGTSKETQYF

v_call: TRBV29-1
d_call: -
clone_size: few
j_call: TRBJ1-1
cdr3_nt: TGCAGCGTTGCACGGGGACCGAACACTGAAGCTTTCTTT
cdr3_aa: CSVARGPNTEAFF

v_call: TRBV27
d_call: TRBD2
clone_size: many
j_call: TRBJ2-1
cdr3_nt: TGTGCCAGCAGTCCCCCCCGAGTTTTTAGCGGGAGCAATGAGCAGTTCTTC
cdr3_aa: CASSPPRVFSGSNEQFF

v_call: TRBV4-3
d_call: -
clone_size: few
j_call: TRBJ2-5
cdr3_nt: TGCGCCAGCAGCCTTGGGACCTCTCAAGAGACCCAGTACTTC
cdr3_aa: CASSLGTSQETQYF

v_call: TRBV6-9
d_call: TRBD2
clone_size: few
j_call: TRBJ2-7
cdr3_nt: TGTGCCAGCAGTTATCCACTAGTAGGGACTAGGGCCTACGAGCAGTACTTC
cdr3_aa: CASSYPLVGTRAYEQYF

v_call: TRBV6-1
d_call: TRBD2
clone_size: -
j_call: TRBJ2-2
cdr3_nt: TGTGCCAGCAATCCATCCGGACTAGCGGGAGGAGTAAGGACCGGGGAGCTGTTTTTT
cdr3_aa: CASNPSGLAGGVRTGELFF

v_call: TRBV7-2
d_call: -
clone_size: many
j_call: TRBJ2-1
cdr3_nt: TGTGCCAGCAGAATTAACACGGATAGGCGTGAGCAGTTCTTC
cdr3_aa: CASRINTDRREQFF

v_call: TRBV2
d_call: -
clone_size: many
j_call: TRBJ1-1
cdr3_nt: TGTGCCAGCAGTGAAGCGCCCCGGTCTGGACGTAACACTGAAGCTTTCTTT
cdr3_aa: CASSEAPRSGRNTEAFF

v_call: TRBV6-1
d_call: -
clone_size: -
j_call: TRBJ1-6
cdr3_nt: TGTGCCAGCAGCCGGTCGGTGACGGGTAATTCACCCCTCCACTTT
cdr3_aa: CASSRSVTGNSPLHF

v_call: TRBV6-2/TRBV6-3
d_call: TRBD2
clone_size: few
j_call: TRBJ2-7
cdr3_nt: TGTGCCAGCAGTTTCAGGACTAGCGGGAGGACGAAAACCTACGAGCAGTACTTC
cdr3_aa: CASSFRTSGRTKTYEQYF

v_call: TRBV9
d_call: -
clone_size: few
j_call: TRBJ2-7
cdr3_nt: TGTGCCAGCAGCCCCTCGGCGGGCAGGACCTACGAGCAGTACTTC
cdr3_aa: CASSPSAGRTYEQYF

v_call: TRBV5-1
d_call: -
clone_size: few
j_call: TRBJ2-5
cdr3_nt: TGCGCCAGCAGCACGGACGGACAGCAAGAGACCCAGTACTTC
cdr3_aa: CASSTDGQQETQYF

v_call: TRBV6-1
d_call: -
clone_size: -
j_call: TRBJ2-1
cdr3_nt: TGTGCCAGCAGGAGTAGCTCCTACAATGAGCAGTTCTTC
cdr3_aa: CASRSSSYNEQFF

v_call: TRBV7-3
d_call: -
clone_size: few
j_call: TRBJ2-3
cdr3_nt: TGTGCCAGCAGCATAGGGGTCGTAGATACGCAGTATTTT
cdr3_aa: CASSIGVVDTQYF

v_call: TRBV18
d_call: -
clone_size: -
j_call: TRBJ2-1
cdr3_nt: TGTGCCAGCTCACCGGACAGAGTGTTCTTC
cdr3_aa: CASSPDRVFF